This TCR beta chain originates from a study of T cells in women clearing cervical HPV infection. The CDR3 is 13 residues long. CDR1 is MNHEY and CDR2 is SVGEGT in the germline V gene. V gave up 6 bases and J gave up 1 base, with 8 bases separating them. In regard to this clone: What it binds is unknown. The missing CDR3 end, 3 residues past where the read stops, is filled in from the germline J gene.

Dot-blot hybridization genotyped cervical HPV amplified with MY09/MY11 PCR. Some clones are missing from TCRdb's copy, which holds only in-frame ones; the method was immunoSEQ multiplex PCR. This sample's clone table lists some 30,000 clones. Points from the study as a whole: TRBV6-7 relative abundance averaged around 0.11% in cases and about 0.15% in controls. Richness differences could reflect unmeasured T-cell content per sample.

Material: blood buffy coat. V usage is TRBV6-2 or TRBV6-3 and J usage is TRBJ2-3; D unresolved. This sequence was found in a woman between 18 and 69 years old with a cervical HPV16 infection that either progressed to CIN3+ or cleared (not recorded which). CDR3 sequence: CASSPQGTDTQYF. The CDR3 bases that were read are TGTGCCAGCAGCCCCCAGGGCACAGATACG.